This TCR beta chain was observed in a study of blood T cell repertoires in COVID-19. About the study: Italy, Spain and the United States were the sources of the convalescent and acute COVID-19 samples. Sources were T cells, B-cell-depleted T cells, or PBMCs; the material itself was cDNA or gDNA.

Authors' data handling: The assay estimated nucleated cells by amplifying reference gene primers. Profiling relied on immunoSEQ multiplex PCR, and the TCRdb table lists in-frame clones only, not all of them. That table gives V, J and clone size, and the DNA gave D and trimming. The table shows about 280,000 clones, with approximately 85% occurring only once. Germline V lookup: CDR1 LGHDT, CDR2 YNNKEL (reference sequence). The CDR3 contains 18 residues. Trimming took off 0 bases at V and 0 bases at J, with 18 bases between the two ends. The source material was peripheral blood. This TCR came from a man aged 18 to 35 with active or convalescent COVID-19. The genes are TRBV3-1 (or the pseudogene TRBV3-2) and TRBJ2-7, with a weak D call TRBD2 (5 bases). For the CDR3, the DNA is TGTGCCAGCAGCCAAGATTACGCCTTGGGCGGGTACTCCTACGAGCAGTACTTC. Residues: CASSQDYALGGYSYEQYF.